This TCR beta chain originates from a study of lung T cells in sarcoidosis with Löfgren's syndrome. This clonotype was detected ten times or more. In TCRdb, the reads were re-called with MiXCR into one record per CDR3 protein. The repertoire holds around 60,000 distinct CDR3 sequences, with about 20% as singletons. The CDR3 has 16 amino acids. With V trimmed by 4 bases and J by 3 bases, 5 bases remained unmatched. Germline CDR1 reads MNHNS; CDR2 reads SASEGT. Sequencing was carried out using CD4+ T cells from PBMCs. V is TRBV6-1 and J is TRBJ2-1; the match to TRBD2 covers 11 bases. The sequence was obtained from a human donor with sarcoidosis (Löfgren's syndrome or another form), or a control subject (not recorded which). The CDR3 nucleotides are TGTGCCAGCAGTGCGATCGGGACTAGCGGCTACAATGAGCAGTTCTTC. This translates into CASSAIGTSGYNEQFF.